The rows below give T cell receptor beta chains drawn from one sample of a study of cytomegalovirus exposure and HLA in healthy donors. Using immunoSEQ multiplex PCR, the repertoire was profiled, and TCRdb retains in-frame clones only, with some absent. The sample has about 76,000 clones, about 70% seen once. The sequencing input was PBMCs. The source of these receptors is a male donor in good health and CMV-seropositive. Both conserved end residues are part of each CDR3. The D gene is left open where the match is weak. Only part of the rows carry a size: once, few, many, or a class if the clone is expanded.

CDR3aa,CDR3nt,j_gene,v_gene,d_gene,abundance
CASSMWSPTGGSHSNQPQHF,TGTGCCAGTAGTATGTGGTCCCCCACAGGGGGCAGCCATAGCAATCAGCCCCAGCATTTT,TRBJ1-5,TRBV19,TRBD1,NA
CAWSTTSGRQETQYF,TGTGCCTGGAGTACGACTAGCGGGCGCCAAGAGACCCAGTACTTC,TRBJ2-5,TRBV30,TRBD2,NA
CASSWGTVNTEAFF,TGTGCCAGCAGCTGGGGGACAGTCAACACTGAAGCTTTCTTT,TRBJ1-1,TRBV6-1,TRBD1,NA
CASSYVAGVLDTEAFF,TGTGCCAGCAGTTACGTGGCAGGGGTATTGGACACTGAAGCTTTCTTT,TRBJ1-1,TRBV6-5,NA,NA
CASSITSGGSGYEQYF,TGTGCCAGCAGCATAACCAGCGGGGGGTCGGGCTACGAGCAGTACTTC,TRBJ2-7,TRBV27,TRBD2,NA
CAWGTSFVYF,TGTGCCTGGGGGACTAGCTTTGTTTATTTT,TRBJ2-3,TRBV6-1,TRBD2,NA
CASSLDITSGRAGEQYF,TGCGCCAGCAGCTTGGACATAACTAGCGGGAGGGCGGGTGAGCAGTACTTC,TRBJ2-7,TRBV5-1,TRBD2,NA
CASSQDTSYEQYF,TGTGCCAGCAGCCAAGATACTTCCTACGAGCAGTACTTC,TRBJ2-7,TRBV4-2,NA,NA
CAWKEVSRGGFSGANVLTF,TGTGCCTGGAAGGAGGTTTCGCGCGGGGGTTTCTCTGGGGCCAACGTCCTGACTTTC,TRBJ2-6,TRBV30,TRBD2,NA
CASSGRQGAETQYF,TGTGCCAGCAGCGGGAGACAGGGGGCTGAGACCCAGTACTTC,TRBJ2-5,TRBV11-2,TRBD1,NA
CASSLHSGGRETQYF,TGTGCCAGCAGTCTCCATAGCGGGGGCAGGGAGACCCAGTACTTC,TRBJ2-5,TRBV28,TRBD2,once
CASSLLAGTVAQYF,TGTGCCAGCAGCTTACTAGCGGGAACGGTCGCGCAGTATTTT,TRBJ2-3,TRBV28,TRBD2,NA
CASSQTGEASQHF,TGTGCCAGCAGCCAAACAGGGGAAGCTTCCCAGCATTTT,TRBJ1-5,TRBV11-1,TRBD1,few
CASSSDRRYTF,TGCGCCAGCAGTTCGGACAGGCGGTACACCTTC,TRBJ1-2,TRBV5-1,TRBD1,NA
CASKGGDSPLHF,TGTGCCTCAAAGGGGGGGGACTCACCCCTCCACTTT,TRBJ1-6,TRBV19,NA,NA